The 11 T cell receptor beta chains in this list originate from one sample, sequenced in a study of cytomegalovirus exposure and HLA in healthy donors. With 60 Vbeta and 13 Jbeta primers, the PCR was carried out. Data came from immunoSEQ multiplex PCR; TCRdb stores just in-frame clones and leaves some out. The repertoire includes under 200,000 clones, approximately 86% of them detected once, and approximately 2% sits in the top ten. Material for sequencing was PBMCs. Receptors originate from a woman aged 18-29 years in good health and CMV-seronegative.

V is TRBV11-2 and J is TRBJ2-1, with 13 nucleotides matching TRBD2. The CDR3 consists of 17 residues. The ends lost 7 bases at V and 5 bases at J; junction bases unmatched: 11. CDR1 SGHAT and CDR2 FQNNGV come from the germline V gene. The CDR3 spells CASNTIRGTSGDNEQFF. CDR3 nucleotide sequence: TGTGCCAGCAACACCATAAGGGGGACTAGCGGGGACAATGAGCAGTTCTTC.

The V gene is TRBV19, the J gene TRBJ1-3; the D gene is possibly TRBD1 (6 bases). The CDR3 runs to 17 residues. Germline-derived CDR1 and CDR2 are LNHDA and SQIVND (reference sequence). V dropped 8 bases and J dropped 1 base, with 21 bases sitting between them. The CDR3 here is CASLSLYREPSGNTIYF. The CDR3 coding sequence is TGTGCCAGTCTCTCTTTGTACAGGGAGCCTTCTGGAAACACCATATATTTT.

The CDR3 sequence is CASCFTLGEKLFF. Here the CDR3 DNA reads TGTGCCAGCTGTTTCACCCTGGGCGAAAAACTGTTTTTT. The chain employs TRBV2 and TRBJ1-4, with no clear D. This CDR3 contains 13 residues. CDR1 and CDR2 from the germline V gene are SNHLY and FYNNEI. The V end lost 8 bases, the J end lost 8 bases, and 15 bases lay between the germline ends. Full variable domain (missing parts from reference TRBV2 and TRBJ1-4): EPEVTQTPSHQVTQMGQEVILRCVPISNHLYFYWYRQILGQKVEFLVSFYNNEISEKSEIFDDQFSVERPDGSNFTLKIRSTKLEDSAMYFCASCFTLGEKLFFGSGTQLSVL.

In its sample, this clone was seen once. The chain's CDR3 is CASSLRQGARSYNSPLHF. CDR3 coding DNA: TGTGCCAGCAGTCTAAGACAGGGGGCGCGGTCCTATAATTCACCCCTCCACTTT. The chain joins TRBV2 to TRBJ1-6, with 10 bases matching TRBD1. V lost 5 bases and J lost 1; bases outside the gene matches: 8. Germline V CDR1 and CDR2: SNHLY, FYNNEI. CDR3 size: 18 residues.

The J gene is TRBJ1-2, the V gene TRBV14; 11 nucleotides match TRBD1. J lost 6 bases, V lost 0 bases, and 3 bases had no gene match. The germline V gene encodes CDR1 SGHDN and CDR2 FVKESK. The CDR3 contains 15 residues. This chain's CDR3 is CASSQDWTGGDGYTF. For the CDR3, the DNA is TGTGCCAGCAGCCAAGATTGGACAGGGGGCGATGGCTACACCTTC. Variable domain in full (rest from reference TRBV14 and TRBJ1-2): EAGVTQFPSHSVIEKGQTVTLRCDPISGHDNLYWYRRVMGKEIKFLLHFVKESKQDESGMPNNRFLAERTGGTYSTLKVQPAELEDSGVYFCASSQDWTGGDGYTFGSGTRLTVV.

The rearrangement joins TRBV19 to TRBJ1-5; 7 bases are a match to TRBD1. Germline values: CDR1 LNHDA, CDR2 SQIVND (reference sequence). Trimming cost V 5 bases and J 5 bases; bases outside gene matches: 12. The CDR3 has 16 residues. This chain's CDR3 is CASSLSTRGRDQPQHF. Here the CDR3 DNA reads TGTGCCAGTAGTCTCTCCACGAGGGGGCGGGATCAGCCCCAGCATTTT.

The chain joins TRBV7-3 to TRBJ2-2; D is unresolved. Trimming shortened V by 4 bases and J by 6 bases, and 6 bases separated the two germline ends. The CDR3 runs 12 residues. Germline CDR1 SGHTA, CDR2 FQGTGA. The CDR3: CASSSTAGELFF. CDR3 DNA: TGTGCCAGCAGCTCCACGGCCGGGGAGCTGTTTTTT.

The CDR3 spells CASSQAGGGEETQYF. In DNA, the CDR3 is TGCGCCAGCAGCCAGGCCGGCGGCGGAGAAGAGACCCAGTACTTC. The chain uses TRBV4-1 and TRBJ2-5; D not resolved. The CDR3 runs to 15 residues. From germline, CDR1 is MGHRA and CDR2 YSYEKL. The germline V and J ends were trimmed by 3 bases and 3 bases, with 14 bases remaining between them.

The chain links TRBV7-7 to TRBJ2-1, with 10 bases identical to TRBD1. CDR1 is SSHAT, CDR2 FNYEAQ, per germline (reference sequence). The CDR3 extends over 15 amino acids. V shed 5 bases, J shed 9 bases, and the junction held 10 bases outside the gene matches. The CDR3 bases are TGTGCCAGCAGCGCCGGACCGGGACAGGGGACTGAGCAGTTCTTC. This encodes CASSAGPGQGTEQFF.

This rearrangement joins TRBV28 to TRBJ1-1, with D possibly TRBD1 on 5 matching bases. CDR1 and CDR2 from the germline V gene are MDHEN and SYDVKM. V was trimmed by 5 bases and J by 1 base, leaving 14 bases between them. This CDR3 spans 15 amino acids. The CDR3 DNA is TGTGCCAGCAGTGTCACACAGGTCCCGAACACTGAAGCTTTCTTT. It codes for CASSVTQVPNTEAFF.

The chain is built from TRBV27 and TRBJ2-7, with a tentative D call TRBD1 (6 bases). From germline, CDR1 is MNHEY and CDR2 SMNVEV (reference sequence). Trimming removed 6 bases at V and 7 bases at J, with 16 bases between. The CDR3 totals 13 residues. The CDR3 region is CASRYLTGREQYF. The CDR3 region has the DNA TGTGCCAGCAGGTACCTCACAGGGAGAGAGCAGTACTTC.